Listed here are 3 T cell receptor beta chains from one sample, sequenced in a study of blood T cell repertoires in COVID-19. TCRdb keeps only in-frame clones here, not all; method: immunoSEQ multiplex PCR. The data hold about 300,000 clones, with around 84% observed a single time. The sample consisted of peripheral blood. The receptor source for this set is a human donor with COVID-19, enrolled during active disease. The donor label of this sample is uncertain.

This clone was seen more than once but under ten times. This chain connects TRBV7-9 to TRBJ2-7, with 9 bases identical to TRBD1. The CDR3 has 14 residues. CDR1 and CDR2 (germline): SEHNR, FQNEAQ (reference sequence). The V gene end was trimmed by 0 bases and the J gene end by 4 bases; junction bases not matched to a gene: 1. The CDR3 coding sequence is TGTGCCAGCAGCTTAGCCGGGACAGGGTACGAGCAGTACTTC. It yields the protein CASSLAGTGYEQYF.

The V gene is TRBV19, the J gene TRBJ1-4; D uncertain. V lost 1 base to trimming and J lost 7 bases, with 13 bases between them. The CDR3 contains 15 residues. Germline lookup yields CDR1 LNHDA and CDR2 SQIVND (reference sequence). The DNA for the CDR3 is TGTGCCAGTAGTATAGGATCCGGAGGGAGTGAAAAACTGTTTTTT. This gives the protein CASSIGSGGSEKLFF.

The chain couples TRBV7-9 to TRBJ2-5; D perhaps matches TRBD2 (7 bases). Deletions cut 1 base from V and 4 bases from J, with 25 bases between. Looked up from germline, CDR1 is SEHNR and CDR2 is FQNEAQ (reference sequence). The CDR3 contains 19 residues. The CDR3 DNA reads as TGTGCCAGCAGCTTAGTTGGTAGGGGGAGGGCCTTTAAAGCAGAGACCCAGTACTTC. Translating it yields CASSLVGRGRAFKAETQYF.